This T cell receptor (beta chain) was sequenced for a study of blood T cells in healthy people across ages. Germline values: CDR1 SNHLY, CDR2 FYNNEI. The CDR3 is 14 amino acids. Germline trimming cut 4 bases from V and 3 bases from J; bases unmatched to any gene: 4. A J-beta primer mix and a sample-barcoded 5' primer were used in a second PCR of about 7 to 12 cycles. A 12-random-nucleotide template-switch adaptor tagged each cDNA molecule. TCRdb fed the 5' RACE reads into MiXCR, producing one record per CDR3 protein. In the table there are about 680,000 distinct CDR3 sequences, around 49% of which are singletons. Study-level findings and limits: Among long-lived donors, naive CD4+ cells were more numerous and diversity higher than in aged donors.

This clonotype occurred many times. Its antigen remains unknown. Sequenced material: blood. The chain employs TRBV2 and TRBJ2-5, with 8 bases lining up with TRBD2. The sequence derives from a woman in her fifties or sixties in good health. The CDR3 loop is CASSVIAGKETQYF. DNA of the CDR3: TGTGCCAGCAGTGTCATAGCGGGAAAAGAGACCCAGTACTTC.